This note documents a single TCR beta chain sequence. The antigen remains undetermined. Germline V lookup: CDR1 LNHDA, CDR2 SQIVND (reference sequence). This CDR3 contains 15 residues. Between the trimmed V and J ends, which lost 5 bases and 2 bases, there was a span of 13 bases. The sample is drawn from a study of OX40 agonist ivuxolimab in advanced cancers. The assay was immunoSEQ multiplex PCR, and TCRdb's table has in-frame clones only and misses some. The sample lists about 75,000 clones; 90% were seen once. General observations from the study: At 0.1 to 3.0 mg/kg and by week 6, clonal expansion occurred in CD4+ and CD8+ blood T cells. Not determined was the antigen specificity of the expanded peripheral T cells.

The starting material was CD4+ or CD8+ T cells sorted from blood, obtained in a trial of the OX40 agonist ivuxolimab. This chain joins TRBV19 and TRBJ2-4, with a weak D call TRBD1 (6 bases). This TCR came from an adult with an advanced solid tumor such as melanoma, head and neck, liver or kidney cancer. CDR3 coding DNA: TGTGCCAGTAGTTCTACAGGGTTAACCAAAAACATTCAGTACTTC. Amino acids: CASSSTGLTKNIQYF.